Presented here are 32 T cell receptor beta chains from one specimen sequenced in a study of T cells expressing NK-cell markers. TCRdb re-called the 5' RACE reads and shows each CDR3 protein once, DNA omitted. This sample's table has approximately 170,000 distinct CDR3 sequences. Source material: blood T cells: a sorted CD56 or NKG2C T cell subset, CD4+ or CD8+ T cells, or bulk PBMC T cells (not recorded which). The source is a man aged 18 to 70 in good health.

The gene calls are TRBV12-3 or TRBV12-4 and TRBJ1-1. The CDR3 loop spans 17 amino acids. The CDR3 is CASSLDGITDWVAEAFF.

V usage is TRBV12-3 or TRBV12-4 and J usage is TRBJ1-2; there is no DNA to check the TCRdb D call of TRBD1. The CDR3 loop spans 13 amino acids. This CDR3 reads CASTEGARYGYTF.

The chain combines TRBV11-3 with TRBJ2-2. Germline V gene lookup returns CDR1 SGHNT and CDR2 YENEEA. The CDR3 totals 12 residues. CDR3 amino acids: CASSGVPGELFF.

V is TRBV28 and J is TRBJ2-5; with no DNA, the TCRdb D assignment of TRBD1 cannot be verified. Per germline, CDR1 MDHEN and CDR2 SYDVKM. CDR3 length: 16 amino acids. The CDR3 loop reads CASSATGANLKETQYF.

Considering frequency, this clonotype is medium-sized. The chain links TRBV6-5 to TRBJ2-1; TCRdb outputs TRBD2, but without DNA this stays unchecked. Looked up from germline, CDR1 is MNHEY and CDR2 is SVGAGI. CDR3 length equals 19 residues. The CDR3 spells CASSYLAGEGIGENNEQFF.

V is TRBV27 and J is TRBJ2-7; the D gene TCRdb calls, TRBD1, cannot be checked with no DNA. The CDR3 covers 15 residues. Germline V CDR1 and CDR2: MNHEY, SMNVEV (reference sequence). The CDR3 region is CASSSWTAFSYEQYF.

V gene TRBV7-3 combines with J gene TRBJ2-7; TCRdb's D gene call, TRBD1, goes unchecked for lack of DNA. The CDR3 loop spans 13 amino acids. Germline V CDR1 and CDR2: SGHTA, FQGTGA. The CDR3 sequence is CATLTLSGDEQYF.

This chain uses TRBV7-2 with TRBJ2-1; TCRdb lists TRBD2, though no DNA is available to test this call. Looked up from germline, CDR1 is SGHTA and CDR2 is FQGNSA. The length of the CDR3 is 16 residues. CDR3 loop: CASSSLLAGGRNEQFF.

This CDR3 reads CASSYSGGLTDTQYF. The chain links TRBV5-4 to TRBJ2-3; the TRBD2 assignment by TCRdb is unverifiable without DNA. The CDR3 is 15 residues long. The V gene's germline CDR1 is SGHNT and CDR2 YYREEE (reference sequence).

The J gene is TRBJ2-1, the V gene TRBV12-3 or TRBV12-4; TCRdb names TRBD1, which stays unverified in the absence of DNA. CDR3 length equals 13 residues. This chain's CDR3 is CASRGGSYNEQFF.

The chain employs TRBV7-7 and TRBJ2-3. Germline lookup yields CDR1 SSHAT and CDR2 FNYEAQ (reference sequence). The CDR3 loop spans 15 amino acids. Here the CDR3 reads CASSFGLDLADTQYF.

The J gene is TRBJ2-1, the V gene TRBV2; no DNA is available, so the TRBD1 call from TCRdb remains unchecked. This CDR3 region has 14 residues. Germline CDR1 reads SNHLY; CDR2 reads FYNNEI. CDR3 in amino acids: CASSPGTLYNEQFF.

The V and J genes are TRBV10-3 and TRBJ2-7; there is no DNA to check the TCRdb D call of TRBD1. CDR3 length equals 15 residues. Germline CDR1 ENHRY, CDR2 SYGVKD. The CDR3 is CAISDTGTGLWVQYF.

CDR3 amino acids: CASSPRGDITGELFF. The J gene is TRBJ2-2, the V gene TRBV9; TCRdb outputs TRBD1, but without DNA this stays unchecked. Germline loops: CDR1 SGDLS, CDR2 YYNGEE. This CDR3 has 15 amino acids.

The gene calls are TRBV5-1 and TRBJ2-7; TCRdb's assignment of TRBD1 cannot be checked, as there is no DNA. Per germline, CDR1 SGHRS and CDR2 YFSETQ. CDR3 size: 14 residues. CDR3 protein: CASMQSFATGEQYF.

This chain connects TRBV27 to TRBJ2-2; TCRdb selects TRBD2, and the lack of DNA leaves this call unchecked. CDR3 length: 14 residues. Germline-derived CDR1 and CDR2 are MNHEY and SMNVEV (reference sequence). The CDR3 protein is CASSLGVGAGELFF.

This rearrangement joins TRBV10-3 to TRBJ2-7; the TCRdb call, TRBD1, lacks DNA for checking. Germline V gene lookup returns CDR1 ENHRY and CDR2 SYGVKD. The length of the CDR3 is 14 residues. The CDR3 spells CAISPGPKSYEQYF.

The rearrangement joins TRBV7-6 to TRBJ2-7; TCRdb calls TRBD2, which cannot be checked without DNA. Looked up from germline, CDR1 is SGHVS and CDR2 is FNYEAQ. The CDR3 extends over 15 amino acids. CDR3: CASSRHGRSSYEQYF.

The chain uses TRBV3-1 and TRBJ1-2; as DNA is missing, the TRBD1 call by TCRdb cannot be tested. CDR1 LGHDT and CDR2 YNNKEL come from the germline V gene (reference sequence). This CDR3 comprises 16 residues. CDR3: CASNGDSTPTNYGYTF.

CDR3 residues: CASSQTGDSYNEQFF. The genes are TRBV6-4 and TRBJ2-1; TCRdb selects TRBD1, and the lack of DNA leaves this call unchecked. CDR1 is MRHNA and CDR2 is SNTAGT in the germline V gene. The CDR3 extends over 15 amino acids.

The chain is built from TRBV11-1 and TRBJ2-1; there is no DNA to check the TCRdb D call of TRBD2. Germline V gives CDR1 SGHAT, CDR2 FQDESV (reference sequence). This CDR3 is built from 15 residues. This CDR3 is CASKNRRDPGDEQFF.

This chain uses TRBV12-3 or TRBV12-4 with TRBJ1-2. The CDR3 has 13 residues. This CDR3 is CASSHAPASGYTF.

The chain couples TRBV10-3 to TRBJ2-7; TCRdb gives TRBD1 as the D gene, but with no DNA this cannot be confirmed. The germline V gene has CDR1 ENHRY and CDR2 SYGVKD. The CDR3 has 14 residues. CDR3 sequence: CAISDRQGGYEQYF.

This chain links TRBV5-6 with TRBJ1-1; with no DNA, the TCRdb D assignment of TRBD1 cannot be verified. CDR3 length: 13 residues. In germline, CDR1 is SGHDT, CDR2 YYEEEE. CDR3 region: CAGGDQGRTEAFF.

CDR3 sequence reads: CASSLQGARAQYF. This sequence joins TRBV27 and TRBJ2-5; TCRdb's D call of TRBD1 is untestable without DNA. The CDR3 is 13 residues long. The germline V gene has CDR1 MNHEY and CDR2 SMNVEV (reference sequence).

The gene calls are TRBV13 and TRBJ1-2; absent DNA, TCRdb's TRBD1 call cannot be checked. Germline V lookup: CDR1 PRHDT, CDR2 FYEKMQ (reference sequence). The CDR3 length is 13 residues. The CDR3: CASSFPGVDGYTF.

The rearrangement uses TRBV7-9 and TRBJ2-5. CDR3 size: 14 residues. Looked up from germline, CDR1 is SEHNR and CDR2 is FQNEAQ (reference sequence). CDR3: CASSLVKGLETQYF.

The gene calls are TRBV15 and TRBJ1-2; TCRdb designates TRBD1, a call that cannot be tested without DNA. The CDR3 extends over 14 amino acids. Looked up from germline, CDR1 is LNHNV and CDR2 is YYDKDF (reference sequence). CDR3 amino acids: CATSQGGTGFGYTF.

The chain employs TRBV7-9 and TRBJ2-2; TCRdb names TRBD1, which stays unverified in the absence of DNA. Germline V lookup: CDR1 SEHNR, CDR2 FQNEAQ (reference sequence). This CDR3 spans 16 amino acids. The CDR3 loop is CASSWPQGFDTGELFF.

CDR3 amino acids: CASSYRGYTEAFF. The genes are TRBV6-2 or TRBV6-3 and TRBJ1-1; no DNA is available, so the TRBD1 call from TCRdb remains unchecked. The germline gives CDR1 MNHEY, CDR2 SVGEGT. The CDR3 contains 13 residues.

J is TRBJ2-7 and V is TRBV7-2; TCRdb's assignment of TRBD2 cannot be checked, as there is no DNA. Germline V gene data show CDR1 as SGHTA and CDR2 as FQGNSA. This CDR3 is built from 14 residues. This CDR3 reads CASSLYTGRDEQYF.

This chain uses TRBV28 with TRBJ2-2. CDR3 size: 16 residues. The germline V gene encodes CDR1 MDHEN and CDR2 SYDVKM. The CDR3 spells CASSLGVLGNTGELFF.